A selection of T cell receptor beta chains follows, all from one sample in a study of OX40 agonist ivuxolimab in advanced cancers. The repertoire was sequenced with immunoSEQ multiplex PCR; TCRdb's copy has only in-frame clones and lacks some. The profile shows tens of thousands of clones, 84% of them singletons. Specimen: CD4+ or CD8+ T cells sorted from blood, collected in a trial of the OX40 agonist ivuxolimab. The origin of the receptors is an adult with an advanced solid tumor such as melanoma, head and neck, liver or kidney cancer. CDR3s include the opening cysteine and the closing phenylalanine or tryptophan. D genes are given only for firm matches. Rows may omit the clone size; those that give it use once, few, many or a size class.

D gene	clone size	V gene	J gene	CDR3 DNA	CDR3 protein
-	once	TRBV18	TRBJ2-7	TGTGCCAGCTCACCACTAACGGGCTCCTACGAGCAGTACTTC	CASSPLTGSYEQYF
TRBD2	-	TRBV6-6	TRBJ2-7	TGTGCCACAGGCGGGAGGGCCTACGAGCAGTACTTC	CATGGRAYEQYF
-	-	TRBV30	TRBJ2-3	TGTGCCTGGAGTGCTAGAGGCAGGGGAGTGACAGATACGCAGTATTTT	CAWSARGRGVTDTQYF
TRBD1	few	TRBV6-1	TRBJ1-2	TGTGCCAGCAAGGTGACAGGGGGCCGCTATGGCTACACCTTC	CASKVTGGRYGYTF
-	few	TRBV29-1	TRBJ2-5	TGCAGCGTTGAGGGATCAGGGTGGAAGACCCAGTACTTC	CSVEGSGWKTQYF
-	-	TRBV7-9	TRBJ2-7	TGTGCCAGCAGCTTAACGACAAGCTCCTACGAGCAGTACTTC	CASSLTTSSYEQYF
-	-	TRBV9	TRBJ2-6	TGTGCCAGCAGCGTAGGGGGAGCTACTGGGGCCAACGTCCTGACTTTC	CASSVGGATGANVLTF
-	few	TRBV2	TRBJ1-5	TGTGCCAGCAGTGATCGGCAGAGCAATCAGCCCCAGCATTTT	CASSDRQSNQPQHF
-	-	TRBV28	TRBJ1-2	TGTGCCAGCAGTTTAGAGGGGAGAGGAGGCTACACCTTC	CASSLEGRGGYTF
-	-	TRBV7-9	TRBJ2-7	TGTGCCAGCAGCCGACCGAGGAGGAACGAGCAGTACTTC	CASSRPRRNEQYF
TRBD2	-	TRBV19	TRBJ2-1	TGTGCCAGTACCTCGCTAGCTAGCGGGCGATCCTACAATGAGCAGTTCTTC	CASTSLASGRSYNEQFF
TRBD1	-	TRBV10-1	TRBJ1-6	TGCGCCACCCAGGGGGGGACCTATAATTCACCCCTCCACTTT	CATQGGTYNSPLHF
TRBD2	-	TRBV4-1	TRBJ2-1	TGCGCCAGCAGCCAGCCCGGGGGGGCCTCTAGGAATGAGCAGTTCTTC	CASSQPGGASRNEQFF
-	-	TRBV5-6	TRBJ2-5	TGTGCCAGCAGCCAATGGGGCAGGGGCATCGGGGAGACCCAGTACTTC	CASSQWGRGIGETQYF
TRBD1	once	TRBV2	TRBJ1-5	TGTGCCAGCAGCCTCGACAGGGAGATCCAGCCCCAGCATTTT	CASSLDREIQPQHF
-	-	TRBV13	TRBJ2-7	TGTGCCAGCAGCTTTGGACCGGGACGAGTAATGTACGAGCAGTACTTC	CASSFGPGRVMYEQYF
-	-	TRBV5-1	TRBJ2-5	TGCGCCAGCAGCCCCTGGGAGGTCCAAGAGACCCAGTACTTC	CASSPWEVQETQYF
-	once	TRBV6-1	TRBJ2-1	TGTGCCAGCAATCAAGCGATCTACAATGGGCAGTTCTTC	CASNQAIYNGQFF
TRBD2	-	TRBV2	TRBJ2-3	TGTGCCAGCAATCCCTTAGCGGGGGAATTCACAGATACGCAGTATTTT	CASNPLAGEFTDTQYF
TRBD1	-	TRBV11-2	TRBJ2-7	TGTGCCAGCAGCTGGGGACAGTACGAGCAGTACTTC	CASSWGQYEQYF
TRBD1	-	TRBV28	TRBJ2-7	TGTGCCAGCCGTTCCGGGACAGCATCCATATTC	CASRSGTASIF
TRBD1	few	TRBV5-5	TRBJ2-7	TGTGCCAGCAGGACGGGGACAGCGAACTCCTACGAGCAGTACTTC	CASRTGTANSYEQYF
-	-	TRBV29-1	TRBJ1-1	TGCAGCGTCAGGCGGGGGGGGAACACTGAAGCTTTCTTT	CSVRRGGNTEAFF
-	-	TRBV10-3	TRBJ2-7	TGTGCCATCAGTTCTTTGGGGGGATTATACGAGCAGTACTTC	CAISSLGGLYEQYF
TRBD1	-	TRBV6-1	TRBJ2-3	TGTGCCAGCAGTGAAATAGAGGGGGCGCGAACAGATACGCAGTATTTT	CASSEIEGARTDTQYF
-	-	TRBV5-1	TRBJ2-5	TGCGCCAGCAGCTTTGTCGCCCCCGGGCAGACCCAGTACTTC	CASSFVAPGQTQYF
-	once	TRBV30	TRBJ2-5	TGTGCCTGGAGTGAACTAGCTGGCCCACGGACCCAGTACTTC	CAWSELAGPRTQYF
-	once	TRBV21-1	TRBJ2-3	TGTGCCAGCAGCAAATCAGGAGGAGTAGCGGGAGGTGGATGTCACACAGATACGCAGTATTTT	CASSKSGGVAGGGCHTDTQYF
-	-	TRBV4-1	TRBJ2-1	TGCGCCAGCAGCCAAGAACTAGGCGCCTACAATGAGCAGTTCTTC	CASSQELGAYNEQFF
TRBD2	few	TRBV29-1	TRBJ2-1	TGCAGCGTCCAAACTAGCGGGAGGGCCGATGAGCAGTTCTTC	CSVQTSGRADEQFF
TRBD1	once	TRBV11-3	TRBJ2-7	TGTGCCAGCAGCCCTACCGGGACAGGGGACTCCTACGAGCAGTACTTC	CASSPTGTGDSYEQYF
TRBD2	-	TRBV19	TRBJ2-3	TGTGCCAGTAGCCCAGGACTAGAGACAGATACGCAGTATTTT	CASSPGLETDTQYF
TRBD1	-	TRBV11-1	TRBJ1-2	TGTGCCAGCAGCTCAGCGACAGGGAACTATGGCTACACCTTC	CASSSATGNYGYTF
-	once	TRBV6-5	TRBJ1-5	TGTGCCAGCAGTTTTGGAGGCCCCAGGTCGAATCAGCCCCAGCATTTT	CASSFGGPRSNQPQHF
TRBD1	few	TRBV4-1	TRBJ1-2	TGCGCCAGCAGCATAAGAGGGGGTCACAGGGGGGTAGCTGAGGGCTACACCTTC	CASSIRGGHRGVAEGYTF
-	-	TRBV11-2	TRBJ2-1	TGTGCCAGCAGCTTAATGTTCACTAGCTACAATGAGCAGTTCTTC	CASSLMFTSYNEQFF
TRBD1	-	TRBV7-9	TRBJ2-7	TGTGCCAGCAGCTTCCCGGGACAGGGGACGCTCTACGAGCAGTACTTC	CASSFPGQGTLYEQYF
-	few	TRBV6-1	TRBJ1-1	TGTGCCAGCAGTCCCTCAGGGGCTAACACTGAAGCTTTCTTT	CASSPSGANTEAFF
-	few	TRBV2	TRBJ1-1	TGTGCCAGCAACAAAGATCCCTTTTTGCTCACTGAAGCTTTCTTT	CASNKDPFLLTEAFF
TRBD2	-	TRBV7-9	TRBJ2-4	TGTGCCAGCAGCTTTGCGGGGGGCCTGCCGGGCATTCAGTACTTC	CASSFAGGLPGIQYF
TRBD2	-	TRBV9	TRBJ2-3	TGTGCCAGCAGCGTAGCTACCTGGGCGGGAGGCACAGATACGCAGTATTTT	CASSVATWAGGTDTQYF
TRBD2	-	TRBV7-9	TRBJ2-1	TGTGCCAGCAGCTTAGAATCTAGCGGCAATGAGCAGTTCTTC	CASSLESSGNEQFF
-	-	TRBV19	TRBJ2-7	TGTGCCAGTGCGACCATGCAGGGTCCCTCTTACGAGCAGTACTTC	CASATMQGPSYEQYF
-	-	TRBV6-6	TRBJ2-2	TGTGCCAGCAGAGATGGGATGGGGCGGAACACCGGGGAGCTGTTTTTT	CASRDGMGRNTGELFF
TRBD1	-	TRBV5-1	TRBJ2-1	TGCGCCAGCAGCTTGGAGGACAGGGTGGTCGATGAGCAGTTCTTC	CASSLEDRVVDEQFF
-	-	TRBV4-2	TRBJ2-5	TGTGCCAGCAGCCAAGAACCCCCCTCCGCCCAGTACTTC	CASSQEPPSAQYF
TRBD2	once	TRBV7-2	TRBJ2-7	TGTGCCAGCAGCTTAGCGTCGACTAGCGGGGGGTACGAGCAGTACTTC	CASSLASTSGGYEQYF
-	-	TRBV5-6	TRBJ1-1	TGTGCCAGCAGCTTATCTTTCGGACAGATGAACACTGAAGCTTTCTTT	CASSLSFGQMNTEAFF
-	-	TRBV5-5	TRBJ1-4	TGTGCCAGCAGCTATATTGCCATGGGGGAAAAACTGTTTTTT	CASSYIAMGEKLFF
TRBD2	-	TRBV7-9	TRBJ2-1	TGTGCCAGCAGCCCAAGGTGGACTAGCGGGAAAGGTGAGCAGTTCTTC	CASSPRWTSGKGEQFF
-	-	TRBV21-1	TRBJ2-7	TGTGCCAGCAGCAATAGGGAGGCTATAGGGGCCCGGGGCAACGAGCAGTACTTC	CASSNREAIGARGNEQYF
TRBD1	-	TRBV11-2	TRBJ2-7	TGTGCCAGCAGCTTGACCGGGACAGGGATTTACGAGCAGTACTTC	CASSLTGTGIYEQYF
-	-	TRBV5-1	TRBJ2-2	TGCGCCAGCAGCTTGCATCCAGGGAACACCGGGGAGCTGTTTTTT	CASSLHPGNTGELFF
TRBD2	-	TRBV7-7	TRBJ2-5	TGTGCCAGCAGCTCCGGCCGACTAGCGGGCCGAGAGACCCAGTACTTC	CASSSGRLAGRETQYF